This TCR beta chain was observed in a study of cytotoxic CD8 clonotypes in ibrutinib-treated CLL. The CDR3 sequence is 16 residues long. Losses at the gene ends were 4 bases for V and 10 bases for J; bases not matched to a gene: 13. Germline V gene data show CDR1 as SGHRS and CDR2 as YFSETQ. Sequencing used immunoSEQ multiplex PCR; TCRdb keeps in-frame clones, though not all of them. Of around 250,000 clones listed, 70% are singletons. The sequence derives from a human donor with chronic lymphocytic leukemia. The rearrangement links TRBV5-1 to TRBJ2-1; 11 bases are shared with TRBD1. The source was PBMCs, collected after 24 months of ibrutinib treatment. The CDR3, as DNA: TGCGCCAGCAGCGGGCCGGGACAGGGGGTTCTATCGGAGCAGTTCTTC. As protein: CASSGPGQGVLSEQFF.